One and the same sample provided the 8 T cell receptor beta chains below, sequenced in a study of cytomegalovirus exposure and HLA in healthy donors. The PCR employed 60 Vbeta primers together with 13 Jbeta primers. Here immunoSEQ multiplex PCR was the method, and the copy in TCRdb shows in-frame clones only, minus some. The table lists about 140,000 clones, 80% of them singletons. Sequencing was done on a sample of PBMCs. These receptors originate from a young man in good health and CMV-seronegative.

This clone showed up just a few times. The chain combines TRBV6-6 with TRBJ1-1; D gene ambiguous. The CDR3 loop spans 15 amino acids. Germline V gene data show CDR1 as MNHNY and CDR2 as SVGAGI (reference sequence). V was trimmed by 6 bases and J by 5 bases, leaving 19 bases between them. The CDR3 nucleotides are TGTGCCAGCAGGGAAGGTTCACTAGAAGGGACTGAAGCTTTCTTT. Protein sequence: CASREGSLEGTEAFF.

This chain joins TRBV4-1 and TRBJ1-1, with D possibly TRBD1 on 5 matching bases. The CDR3 is 15 residues long. In germline, CDR1 is MGHRA, CDR2 YSYEKL. V lost 0 bases and J lost 4, with 12 bases in between. CDR3 sequence reads: CASSQEAVRGTEAFF. In nucleotides, the CDR3 is TGCGCCAGCAGCCAAGAAGCCGTTAGGGGCACTGAAGCTTTCTTT.

The chain employs TRBV11-3 and TRBJ2-3; no definite D call. V gave up 5 bases and J gave up 4 bases, with 10 bases separating them. The CDR3 consists of 13 residues. Germline V gene sequence: CDR1 SGHNT, CDR2 YENEEA. CDR3 sequence: CASSLVSADTQYF. DNA of the CDR3: TGTGCCAGCAGCCTAGTTTCGGCAGATACGCAGTATTTT.

The chain recombines TRBV30 with TRBJ2-5; 7 bases fit TRBD1. The J call may be incorrect, as the DNA end agrees better with TRBJ2-7. The CDR3 extends over 13 amino acids. Germline V lookup: CDR1 GTSNPN, CDR2 SVGIG (reference sequence). The CDR3: CAWEGTDSYEQYF. The CDR3 nucleotides read TGTGCCTGGGAGGGGACAGACTCCTACGAGCAGTACTTC.

The chain's CDR3 is CASSWTSGGKGEQYF. For the CDR3, the DNA is TGTGCCAGCAGCTGGACTAGCGGGGGGAAAGGCGAGCAGTACTTC. J is TRBJ2-7 and V is TRBV27; TRBD2 agrees at 14 bases. Germline loops: CDR1 MNHEY, CDR2 SMNVEV (reference sequence). J gave up 6 bases and V 6 bases, and 7 bases lay outside the gene matches. The CDR3 contains 15 residues.

This clone was seen just once. The chain joins TRBV5-1 to TRBJ1-5; 7 bases fit TRBD1. CDR1 is SGHRS and CDR2 is YFSETQ in the germline V gene. The trim removed 4 bases at V and 4 bases at J, leaving 2 bases unmatched. This CDR3 spans 13 amino acids. DNA for the CDR3: TGCGCCAGCAGCCGGGGACAGAATCAGCCCCAGCATTTT. This translates into CASSRGQNQPQHF.

The CDR3 sequence: CASSLGPVISGNTIYF. In DNA form, the CDR3 reads TGTGCCAGCAGCTTGGGGCCGGTGATATCTGGAAACACCATATATTTT. The V call is TRBV7-9, the J call TRBJ1-3; D might be TRBD1 (5 bases). Germline V gene sequence: CDR1 SEHNR, CDR2 FQNEAQ (reference sequence). The V end lost 3 bases, the J end lost 1 base, and 13 bases lay between the germline ends. The CDR3 has 16 amino acids.

The V and J genes are TRBV11-2 and TRBJ2-4; D perhaps matches TRBD2 (6 bases). Germline V gene data show CDR1 as SGHAT and CDR2 as FQNNGV. The CDR3 covers 18 residues. V gave up 1 base and J gave up 0 bases, with 16 bases separating them. Written as DNA, the CDR3 is TGTGCCAGCAGCTTAGGCCTCGGTAGCGGTGTAGCCAAAAACATTCAGTACTTC. As protein: CASSLGLGSGVAKNIQYF.